Following are 22 T cell receptor beta chains from one sample sequenced in a study of response to subunit inactivated influenza vaccine (dated by TCRdb to 2017 to 2018). Library creation used RT-PCR. Reads for this sample came from an Illumina HiSeq 2500. The public reads were reprocessed in TCRdb via fastp at Q25 and MiXCR, keeping in-frame beta chains. CDR3 protein duplicates are merged, each entry listing the most common genes and DNA. This sample is represented by more than 550,000 distinct CDR3 sequences; 12% of them were singletons. In total, the top ten clones hold roughly 10% of the sample. This specimen was PBMCs from blood, taken on the day of vaccination. The receptors were gathered from a man aged 50 to 60 who received an inactivated influenza vaccine. Donor details come from another sample of the same person, matched by shared clones.

A few counts support this clonotype. The chain links TRBV28 to TRBJ2-5; possible D gene TRBD2, 6 bases. The CDR3 is made up of 14 amino acids. CDR1 and CDR2 from the germline V gene are MDHEN and SYDVKM. V lost 6 bases and J lost 4, with 15 bases in between. Here the CDR3 DNA reads TGTGCCAGCAGCGTTGGGGGGAGCGGAGAGACCCAGTACTTC. Amino acid sequence: CASSVGGSGETQYF.

This chain uses TRBV12-5 with TRBJ1-3, with TRBD1 identical over 10 bases. The V and J ends lost 6 bases and 4 bases, in that order; junction bases with no gene match: 6. Germline V CDR1 and CDR2: LGHNT, FRNRAP. The CDR3 is 15 residues long. The CDR3 bases are TGTGCTAGTGGACGGGGACAGGGGCGCGGAAACACCATATATTTT. Translated: CASGRGQGRGNTIYF.

V and J are TRBV4-3 and TRBJ1-6, with TRBD1 matching over 9 bases. From germline, CDR1 is LGHNA and CDR2 YSLEER. The CDR3 contains 18 residues. V dropped 0 bases and J dropped 6; count of bases not matched to a gene: 9. The CDR3 sequence: CASSQEPPGQGFNSPLHF. The CDR3 nucleotides read TGCGCCAGCAGCCAAGAACCTCCGGGACAGGGCTTTAATTCACCCCTCCACTTT.

The rearrangement uses TRBV29-1 and TRBJ2-7; 7 nucleotides align to TRBD2. V shed 6 bases, J shed 6 bases, and the junction held 11 bases outside the gene matches. This CDR3 contains 13 residues. CDR1 and CDR2 from the germline V gene are SQVTM and ANQGSEA. The CDR3 DNA follows: TGCAGCGTCCGGGACTACCACGGCCCCGAGCAGTACTTC. This translates into CSVRDYHGPEQYF.

This chain uses TRBV7-9 with TRBJ2-1; D is possibly TRBD2 (5 bases). V lost 5 bases and J lost 9, with 14 bases in between. This CDR3 spans 13 amino acids. Germline loops: CDR1 SEHNR, CDR2 FQNEAQ (reference sequence). CDR3: CASSPTRGIEQFF. In DNA form, the CDR3 reads TGTGCCAGCAGCCCAACACGGGGTATTGAGCAGTTCTTC.

This clonotype has at least ten counts. V is TRBV29-1 and J is TRBJ2-2; D remains ambiguous. Deletions cut 2 bases from V and 0 bases from J, with 4 bases between. The CDR3 consists of 13 residues. Germline CDR1 reads SQVTM; CDR2 reads ANQGSEA. Written as DNA, the CDR3 is TGCAGCGTTGAACAACCGAACACCGGGGAGCTGTTTTTT. It codes for CSVEQPNTGELFF.

At least ten counts were recorded for this clonotype. The V and J genes are TRBV10-3 and TRBJ2-3; unclear D gene. Looked up from germline, CDR1 is ENHRY and CDR2 is SYGVKD. The CDR3 spans 13 residues. Trimming removed 5 bases at V and 5 bases at J, with 11 bases between. CDR3: CAISPENQDTQYF. In DNA form, the CDR3 reads TGTGCCATCAGTCCCGAAAACCAAGATACGCAGTATTTT.

This clonotype was counted a few times. The chain joins TRBV2 to TRBJ2-5; perhaps TRBD2 as D (5 bases). Between the trimmed V and J ends, which lost 2 bases and 14 bases, there was a span of 15 bases. The germline gives CDR1 SNHLY, CDR2 FYNNEI. The CDR3 is 12 amino acids. CDR3 region: CASSERREFIYF. CDR3 in DNA: TGTGCCAGCAGTGAACGTAGGGAGTTTATCTACTTC.

This clonotype was detected only a few times. The V gene is TRBV4-2, the J gene TRBJ1-1, with 7 bases matching TRBD1. Per germline, CDR1 LGHNA and CDR2 YNFKEQ. V gave up 0 bases and J gave up 4 bases; unmatched junction bases: 11. The CDR3 sequence is 17 residues long. CDR3 bases: TGTGCCAGCAGCCAAGATATCCGGCCAGGGGGTGGCACTGAAGCTTTCTTT. Its translation: CASSQDIRPGGGTEAFF.

A few counts support this clonotype. The chain has TRBV5-1 and TRBJ1-4; D unclear. V dropped 8 bases and J dropped 4 bases, with 15 bases sitting between them. The CDR3 loop spans 14 amino acids. Germline V gene lookup returns CDR1 SGHRS and CDR2 YFSETQ. The CDR3, as DNA: TGCGCCAGTCGCGACACGGCCCGTAATGAAAAACTGTTTTTT. It translates to CASRDTARNEKLFF.

This clonotype was found many times. V is TRBV11-3 and J is TRBJ2-3; D not certain. With 4 bases removed from V and 4 bases from J, the gap between germline ends came to 9 bases. Germline lookup yields CDR1 SGHNT and CDR2 YENEEA. The CDR3 length is 13 residues. The CDR3 region has the DNA TGTGCCAGCAGCTCCCCCCCGGCAGATACGCAGTATTTT. Amino acids: CASSSPPADTQYF.

This chain uses TRBV5-1 with TRBJ1-1; 9 positions match TRBD1. Germline V lookup: CDR1 SGHRS, CDR2 YFSETQ. The V and J ends lost 4 bases and 2 bases, in that order; junction bases with no gene match: 12. This CDR3 is 17 amino acids long. CDR3 sequence: CASSRNRGLIGNTEAFF. The CDR3 DNA reads TGCGCCAGCAGCAGGAACAGGGGGCTGATAGGAAACACTGAAGCTTTCTTT.

The chain combines TRBV4-2 with TRBJ2-7; 9 positions match TRBD2. This CDR3 comprises 17 residues. The V gene's germline CDR1 is LGHNA and CDR2 YNFKEQ. J was trimmed by 0 bases and V by 1 base; bases with no gene match: 7. The CDR3 sequence: CASSQGSAGGSSYEQYF. In DNA form, the CDR3 reads TGTGCCAGCAGCCAAGGTTCGGCGGGGGGGAGCTCCTACGAGCAGTACTTC.

This chain joins TRBV5-6 and TRBJ1-5; D not resolved. This CDR3 comprises 13 residues. V lost 4 bases to trimming and J lost 7 bases, with 12 bases between them. CDR1 is SGHDT and CDR2 is YYEEEE in the germline V gene. DNA of the CDR3: TGTGCCAGCAGCCGCCGGCCGGAGCAGCCCCAGCATTTT. Its translation: CASSRRPEQPQHF.

This clonotype was seen more than once but under ten times. This rearrangement joins TRBV2 to TRBJ2-5, with TRBD1 matching 8 bases. This CDR3 region has 15 residues. The V gene's germline CDR1 is SNHLY and CDR2 FYNNEI. V dropped 6 bases and J dropped 3; count of bases not matched to a gene: 9. Written as DNA, the CDR3 is TGTGCCAGCAGGGATACCGGGACAGGAGAAGAGACCCAGTACTTC. This sequence encodes CASRDTGTGEETQYF. Full variable domain (outside the CDR3, taken from reference TRBV2 and TRBJ2-5): EPEVTQTPSHQVTQMGQEVILRCVPISNHLYFYWYRQILGQKVEFLVSFYNNEISEKSEIFDDQFSVERPDGSNFTLKIRSTKLEDSAMYFCASRDTGTGEETQYFGPGTRLLVL.

In this sample, this clonotype turned up a few times. The gene calls are TRBV28 and TRBJ2-3; 11 nucleotides line up with TRBD1. This CDR3 has 16 residues. After removal of 5 bases from V and 0 bases from J, the junction contained 4 bases not matched to a gene. Per the germline V gene, CDR1 is MDHEN and CDR2 is SYDVKM. This CDR3 reads CASSVGTGGSTDTQYF. The CDR3 DNA reads as TGTGCCAGCAGTGTCGGGACAGGGGGGAGCACAGATACGCAGTATTTT.

This clonotype has a handful of counts. This rearrangement joins TRBV2 to TRBJ1-4; possible D gene TRBD1, 5 bases. This CDR3 region has 14 residues. The V gene's germline CDR1 is SNHLY and CDR2 FYNNEI. V was pared by 6 bases and J by 3 bases, with 11 bases between. The CDR3 reads CASSAGGANEKLFF. The CDR3 bases are TGTGCCAGCAGCGCGGGGGGAGCTAATGAAAAACTGTTTTTT.

The CDR3 spells CASSRTSGNEQFF. The CDR3 DNA sequence: TGTGCCAGCAGCCGGACTAGCGGTAATGAGCAGTTCTTC. This chain uses TRBV4-2 with TRBJ2-1, with TRBD2 identical over 10 bases. Germline-derived CDR1 and CDR2 are LGHNA and YNFKEQ. Losses at the gene ends were 4 bases for V and 7 bases for J; bases not matched to a gene: 1. This CDR3 spans 13 amino acids.

There are a few counts of this clonotype. The J gene is TRBJ1-2, the V gene TRBV3-1, with 9 bases that match TRBD1. The CDR3 is 14 amino acids. V lost 4 bases to trimming and J lost 7 bases; unmatched junction nucleotides: 7. Germline V gives CDR1 LGHDT, CDR2 YNNKEL (reference sequence). CDR3 coding DNA: TGTGCCAGCAGCCCATCGGACAGGGGAAGTGGCTACACCTTC. This gives the protein CASSPSDRGSGYTF.

The V call is TRBV5-1, the J call TRBJ1-2; TRBD1 agrees at 7 bases. Germline V gene lookup returns CDR1 SGHRS and CDR2 YFSETQ. CDR3 length: 14 amino acids. V lost 7 bases, J lost 0 bases, and 6 bases stayed unmatched. As DNA, the CDR3 is TGCGCCAGCGGTACAGGGGAAGCTAACTATGGCTACACCTTC. Amino acid sequence: CASGTGEANYGYTF.

V usage is TRBV9 and J usage is TRBJ2-1, with a possible D match to TRBD2 (6 bases). The CDR3 totals 15 residues. The germline gives CDR1 SGDLS, CDR2 YYNGEE. Trimming stripped 4 bases from V and 4 bases from J, with 15 bases between. Here the CDR3 DNA reads TGTGCCAGCAGCCACCCGAGGCGGGGATACAATGAGCAGTTCTTC. It specifies CASSHPRRGYNEQFF.

This clonotype was detected ten times or more. The chain is built from TRBV10-2 and TRBJ1-4, with 8 bases that match TRBD1. After removal of 6 bases from V and 0 bases from J, the junction contained 0 bases not matched to a gene. CDR1 WSHSY and CDR2 SAAADI come from the germline V gene. The CDR3 loop spans 14 amino acids. In DNA, the CDR3 is TGCGCCAGCAGGGGACAGGCAACTAATGAAAAACTGTTTTTT. Residues: CASRGQATNEKLFF.